This TCR beta chain was captured by sequencing in a study of immune characterization of retroperitoneal liposarcoma. This clonotype was detected many times. TCRdb re-analysed the PCR reads in MiXCR, keeping a single row per CDR3 protein. The data hold more than 10,000 distinct CDR3 sequences, with approximately 50% observed a single time. In germline, CDR1 is SGHVS, CDR2 FQNEAQ. This CDR3 spans 19 amino acids. V was clipped by 7 bases and J by 3 bases, with 30 bases between them. Material: tumor tissue. This sequence was found in a female donor with retroperitoneal liposarcoma. The chain joins TRBV7-8 to TRBJ2-5; perhaps TRBD1 as D (8 bases). CDR3 in amino acids: CASTLPPQGGAFTEETQYF. The CDR3 region has the DNA TGTGCCAGCACCCTACCCCCACAGGGGGGGGCCTTTACTGAAGAGACCCAGTACTTC.